These 14 T cell receptor beta chains came from one sample sequenced in a study of blood T cells in healthy people across ages (dated by TCRdb to the mid-2010s). To prepare the library, 5' RACE was applied. TCRdb records Illumina HiSeq 2500 as the sequencer. The second PCR ran for about 7 to 11 cycles and used a J-beta primer mix along with a sample-barcoded 5' primer. TCRdb reworked the public reads: Q25 trimming with fastp, MiXCR clone assembly, productive beta chains retained. Rows with a matching CDR3 protein are joined into one entry that keeps the most common DNA and genes. The sample table shows about 1,500,000 distinct CDR3 sequences, and roughly 30% are seen once. The ten largest make up about 7.7% of the sample. What was sequenced was blood. The receptors were sampled from a woman aged 25 to 39 in good health.

This clonotype was observed many times. The chain recombines TRBV12-3 or TRBV12-4 with TRBJ2-5; TRBD2 agrees at 9 bases. There are 16 residues in the CDR3. Trimming cost V 4 bases and J 5 bases; bases outside gene matches: 11. DNA of the CDR3: TGTGCCAGCAGTTCTGGTTCTAGCGGGGTTTTGGAGACCCAGTACTTC. Protein sequence: CASSSGSSGVLETQYF.

This clonotype has a handful of counts. V gene TRBV7-9 combines with J gene TRBJ2-1; no clear D gene. V was cut by 1 base and J by 5 bases, with 12 bases left in between. The germline V gene encodes CDR1 SEHNR and CDR2 FQNEAQ (reference sequence). The CDR3 has 15 residues. For the CDR3, the DNA is TGTGCCAGCAGCTTAGGATCGGGCCATGACAATGAGCAGTTCTTC. Amino acids: CASSLGSGHDNEQFF.

The rearrangement joins TRBV18 to TRBJ1-6; TRBD1 is a possible D gene (6 bases). Germline V lookup: CDR1 KGHSH, CDR2 LQKENI. The germline V and J ends were trimmed by 3 bases and 7 bases, with 10 bases remaining between them. The CDR3 spans 14 residues. CDR3 bases: TGTGCCAGCTCACCGGACAGCACCAATTCACCCCTCCACTTT. Encoded protein: CASSPDSTNSPLHF.

V gene TRBV24-1 combines with J gene TRBJ1-2; D unresolved. V lost 7 bases to trimming and J lost 7 bases, with 15 bases between them. CDR1 is KGHDR and CDR2 is SFDVKD in the germline V gene. The CDR3 extends over 13 amino acids. CDR3 nucleotides: TGTGCCACCAGGGATGGGCCGGGCCGTGGCTACACCTTC. Translation gives CATRDGPGRGYTF.

V is TRBV7-6 and J is TRBJ2-1, with a tentative D call TRBD2 (7 bases). CDR1 is SGHVS, CDR2 FNYEAQ, per germline. The CDR3 has 19 residues. V lost 2 bases to trimming and J lost 0 bases, with 20 bases between them. CDR3 sequence: CASSLRSAGARTSYNEQFF. DNA of the CDR3: TGTGCCAGCAGCTTACGGTCCGCGGGGGCTCGAACCTCCTACAATGAGCAGTTCTTC. The full variable domain, in which reference TRBV7-6 and TRBJ2-1 provide the parts outside the CDR3, is GAGVSQSPRYKVTKRGQDVALRCDPISGHVSLYWYRQALGQGPEFLTYFNYEAQQDKSGLPNDRFSAERPEGSISTLTIQRTEQRDSAMYRCASSLRSAGARTSYNEQFFGPGTRLTVL.

The rearrangement links TRBV29-1 to TRBJ2-1; 8 nucleotides align to TRBD2. Germline assignment: CDR1 SQVTM and CDR2 ANQGSEA. The CDR3 runs 14 residues. The junction had 8 bases not matched to a gene; V was cut back by 2 bases and J by 8 bases. CDR3 DNA sequence: TGCAGCGTTGAAATTGAGCGGGGGTTAGATGAGCAGTTCTTC. The encoded protein is CSVEIERGLDEQFF.

This clonotype appeared many times. The J gene is TRBJ1-2, the V gene TRBV9; a possible D gene is TRBD1 (5 bases). In germline, CDR1 is SGDLS, CDR2 YYNGEE. Trimming left V 4 bases short and J 3 bases short, with 13 bases between. This CDR3 comprises 14 residues. CDR3 amino acids: CASSPTTGYYGYTF. The DNA of the CDR3 is TGTGCCAGCAGCCCCACCACAGGCTACTATGGCTACACCTTC.

This clonotype was recorded a few times. The CDR3 loop is CASSGAGGSNEQFF. CDR3 bases: TGTGCCAGCAGCGGAGCGGGGGGGAGCAATGAGCAGTTCTTC. This chain joins TRBV7-3 and TRBJ2-1, with 10 bases aligning to TRBD2. The germline CDR1 and CDR2 sequences are SGHTA and FQGTGA. The CDR3 consists of 14 residues. The trim removed 5 bases at V and 6 bases at J, leaving 4 bases unmatched.

This clonotype has just a few counts. The rearrangement joins TRBV7-6 to TRBJ2-1; tentative D call: TRBD2 (5 bases). Gene TRBJ2-7 matches the end of the DNA better, so the J call may be wrong. CDR3 size: 15 residues. Germline-derived CDR1 and CDR2 are SGHVS and FNYEAQ. CDR3 nucleotide sequence: TGTGCCAGCAGCTTAGCGGAGGCCGCCTACAATGAGCAGTACTTC. Protein: CASSLAEAAYNEQYF.

This clonotype was observed a few times. V is TRBV7-9 and J is TRBJ1-5, with a possible D match to TRBD1 (5 bases). The CDR3 contains 16 residues. Germline V gene sequence: CDR1 SEHNR, CDR2 FQNEAQ (reference sequence). Trimming removed 5 bases at V and 3 bases at J, with 17 bases between. The CDR3 here is CASSGPDGTYNQPQHF. Here the CDR3 DNA reads TGTGCCAGCAGCGGCCCGGACGGGACCTACAATCAGCCCCAGCATTTT.

A note on this clonotype: The junction departs from germline at one end; a sequencing error may be responsible. The rearrangement joins TRBV7-2 to TRBJ2-1; D assignment may be TRBD1 or TRBD2 (6 bases each). CDR3 length: 16 residues. From germline, CDR1 is SGHTA and CDR2 FQGNSA. This CDR3 reads CASNLGGTISYNEQFF. The CDR3 bases are TGTGCCAGCAACTTAGGGGGGACAATCTCCTACAATGAGCAGTTCTTC.

This clonotype was seen a handful of times. The chain recombines TRBV3-1 with TRBJ1-4; possibly TRBD1 for D (6 bases). Germline loops: CDR1 LGHDT, CDR2 YNNKEL (reference sequence). The ends were cut back, 1 base at V and 3 bases at J, with 15 bases in the middle. This CDR3 is 17 amino acids long. CDR3 region: CASSQGFPGESNEKLFF. The CDR3 DNA is TGTGCCAGCAGCCAAGGGTTCCCAGGGGAATCTAATGAAAAACTGTTTTTT.

This chain links TRBV9 with TRBJ1-6, with D perhaps matching TRBD1 (6 bases). V lost 6 bases and J 3 bases, leaving 7 bases between the germline ends. CDR1 and CDR2 from the germline V gene are SGDLS and YYNGEE. CDR3 length equals 13 residues. As DNA, the CDR3 is TGTGCCAGCAAGGGGGGCTATAATTCACCCCTCCACTTT. Its protein is CASKGGYNSPLHF.

Written as DNA, the CDR3 is TGTGCCAGCAGTCCCCAGGGTCAAGGAATTCAGTACTTC. The encoded protein is CASSPQGQGIQYF. V usage is TRBV2 and J usage is TRBJ2-4, with D perhaps matching TRBD1 (5 bases). The V and J ends lost 5 bases and 10 bases respectively, with 15 bases between them. This CDR3 contains 13 residues. The germline gives CDR1 SNHLY, CDR2 FYNNEI.